A selection of T cell receptor beta chains follows, all from one sample in a study of T-cell reconstitution after alpha-beta-depleted transplantation in children. A single record per CDR3 protein comes from TCRdb applying MiXCR to the PCR reads. Among approximately 400,000 distinct CDR3 sequences, about a tenth were seen once, and the ten largest hold about 5%. The specimen was PBMCs from the stem cell graft donor, collected from the stem cell graft. These receptors were taken from a human donor who donated a stem cell graft to a child with acute myeloid leukemia. Each CDR3 is given with its conserved first and last residue. Each record gives: D gene, clone size, J gene, V gene, CDR3 protein, CDR3 DNA. A D gene is named only where the DNA matches it firmly. Only part of the rows carry a size: once, few, many, or a class if the clone is expanded.

TRBD1 | many | TRBJ2-2 | TRBV6-1 | CASSGPGGFTHTGELFF | TGTGCCAGCAGTGGTCCAGGGGGCTTCACTCACACCGGGGAGCTGTTTTTT
. | many | TRBJ1-5 | TRBV12-3/TRBV12-4 | CASSSGQNQPQHF | TGTGCCAGCAGTTCTGGACAGAATCAGCCCCAGCATTTT
. | few | TRBJ2-1 | TRBV29-1 | CSAEGGTYNEQFF | TGCAGCGCCGAAGGGGGAACATACAATGAGCAGTTCTTC
. | once | TRBJ2-3 | TRBV24-1 | CATSDLVGPRQYF | TGTGCCACCAGTGATTTGGTAGGGCCAAGGCAGTATTTT
. | few | TRBJ2-1 | TRBV29-1 | CSGGRRSYNEQFF | TGCAGCGGGGGGCGCCGCAGCTACAATGAGCAGTTCTTC
TRBD2 | many | TRBJ2-1 | TRBV11-1 | CAGGTSGGPSSYNEQFF | TGTGCCGGAGGGACTAGCGGGGGGCCTAGCTCCTACAATGAGCAGTTCTTC
. | . | TRBJ2-1 | TRBV5-1 | CASSYSSGHRSYNEQFF | TGCGCCAGCAGCTACTCTTCGGGACATAGGTCCTACAATGAGCAGTTCTTC
. | . | TRBJ2-5 | TRBV30 | CAWKGGRVGGQETQYF | TGTGCCTGGAAAGGGGGGCGCGTGGGAGGGCAAGAGACCCAGTACTTC
TRBD2 | . | TRBJ2-5 | TRBV10-3 | CAISALAGEETQYF | TGTGCCATCAGTGCTCTAGCGGGGGAAGAGACCCAGTACTTC
. | many | TRBJ2-7 | TRBV12-3/TRBV12-4 | CASSFSGGTDEQYF | TGTGCCAGCAGCTTCTCCGGAGGGACGGACGAGCAGTACTTC
TRBD1 | . | TRBJ1-3 | TRBV29-1 | CSVGDSSGNTIYF | TGCAGCGTTGGGGACAGCTCTGGAAACACCATATATTTT
TRBD2 | . | TRBJ2-3 | TRBV12-3/TRBV12-4 | CASSPVGAGGPVGTDTQYF | TGTGCCAGCAGCCCGGTGGGGGCGGGGGGGCCGGTTGGCACAGATACGCAGTATTTT
TRBD2 | few | TRBJ2-7 | TRBV18 | CASSPPGSNLAGAEQYF | TGTGCCAGCTCACCACCCGGGTCCAACTTGGCGGGAGCCGAGCAGTACTTC
. | . | TRBJ2-1 | TRBV29-1 | CSVEPPFSYNEQFF | TGCAGCGTTGAACCTCCCTTCTCCTACAATGAGCAGTTCTTC
TRBD2 | . | TRBJ2-5 | TRBV7-2 | CASSTSGGQETQYF | TGTGCCAGCAGCACCTCGGGGGGGCAAGAGACCCAGTACTTC
. | many | TRBJ1-6 | TRBV5-1 | CASRSLGDNSPLHF | TGCGCCAGCAGAAGTCTAGGAGACAATTCACCCCTCCACTTT
. | few | TRBJ2-2 | TRBV10-3 | CAISESLRELFF | TGTGCCATCAGTGAGTCTCTCAGGGAGCTGTTTTTT
TRBD1 | many | TRBJ2-2 | TRBV7-2 | CASSLARWIGTANTGELFF | TGTGCCAGCAGCTTAGCACGTTGGATTGGGACAGCGAACACCGGGGAGCTGTTTTTT
. | . | TRBJ2-1 | TRBV25-1 | CASSDRDLNEQFF | TGTGCCAGCAGTGATCGGGACCTCAATGAGCAGTTCTTC
. | . | TRBJ2-2 | TRBV6-1 | CASTVRQGLNTGELFF | TGTGCCAGCACCGTACGCCAGGGGCTGAACACCGGGGAGCTGTTTTTT
. | . | TRBJ2-1 | TRBV7-9 | CASSLVDWGTTYNEQFF | TGTGCCAGCAGCTTAGTCGATTGGGGGACAACCTACAATGAGCAGTTCTTC
. | few | TRBJ2-3 | TRBV24-1 | CATSDPARGDTQYF | TGTGCCACCAGTGATCCCGCTAGAGGAGATACGCAGTATTTT
TRBD2 | many | TRBJ2-1 | TRBV20-1 | CSASSGTSGFGQFF | TGCAGTGCTAGCTCCGGGACTAGCGGGTTCGGGCAGTTCTTC
TRBD1 | few | TRBJ2-1 | TRBV29-1 | CSVEDLFRGEQFF | TGCAGCGTTGAAGATCTTTTCAGGGGGGAGCAGTTCTTC
. | many | TRBJ2-3 | TRBV20-1 | CSASSLSQDTQYF | TGCAGTGCTAGTTCTCTTAGCCAAGATACGCAGTATTTT
. | . | TRBJ2-2 | TRBV9 | CASSPRTGPTRGTGELFF | TGTGCCAGCAGCCCACGGACTGGTCCCACCCGGGGCACCGGGGAGCTGTTTTTT
TRBD1 | few | TRBJ2-7 | TRBV5-5 | CASSLLWGQVFGEQYF | TGTGCCAGCAGCTTGCTTTGGGGACAGGTGTTCGGCGAGCAGTACTTC
. | few | TRBJ2-1 | TRBV7-2 | CASSSGLRMNNEQFF | TGTGCCAGCAGCTCCGGACTAAGAATGAACAATGAGCAGTTCTTC
TRBD2 | . | TRBJ2-3 | TRBV6-1 | CASSVPGLAGVLSTDTQYF | TGTGCCAGCAGTGTACCGGGACTAGCGGGAGTTCTGAGCACAGATACGCAGTATTTT
TRBD1 | many | TRBJ1-6 | TRBV9 | CASSALGDSISPLHF | TGTGCCAGCAGCGCCCTCGGGGACAGTATCTCACCCCTCCACTTT
. | few | TRBJ2-7 | TRBV20-1 | CSASASPYEQYF | TGCAGTGCTAGCGCTAGCCCGTACGAGCAGTACTTC
. | many | TRBJ2-3 | TRBV10-3 | CAISLLGNLEPDTQYF | TGTGCCATCAGCTTGTTGGGAAATTTAGAGCCAGATACGCAGTATTTT
TRBD1 | . | TRBJ1-2 | TRBV29-1 | CSVGQGVSNYDYTF | TGCAGCGTTGGACAGGGCGTATCTAACTATGACTACACCTTC
. | few | TRBJ1-2 | TRBV18 | CASSPPGHGYTF | TGTGCCAGCTCACCACCGGGCCATGGCTACACCTTC
TRBD2 | few | TRBJ2-1 | TRBV15 | CATSREGLGNNEQFF | TGTGCCACCAGCAGAGAGGGACTAGGTAACAATGAGCAGTTCTTC
. | few | TRBJ1-1 | TRBV12-3/TRBV12-4 | CASSLVVGREAAFF | TGTGCCAGCAGTTTAGTCGTCGGCAGGGAGGCAGCTTTCTTT
TRBD1 | . | TRBJ1-1 | TRBV5-1 | CASSLGGQGWTEAFF | TGCGCCAGCAGCTTGGGCGGACAGGGATGGACTGAAGCTTTCTTT
. | few | TRBJ2-1 | TRBV5-1 | CASSSQGGEQFF | TGCGCCAGCAGCTCGCAGGGCGGTGAGCAGTTCTTC
TRBD2 | . | TRBJ2-2 | TRBV20-1 | CSVSPSGRATTGELFF | TGCAGTGTGTCCCCTAGCGGGAGGGCGACCACCGGGGAGCTGTTTTTT
. | many | TRBJ2-3 | TRBV9 | CASSVEQFFTTDTQYF | TGTGCCAGCAGCGTAGAACAGTTTTTTACCACAGATACGCAGTATTTT
TRBD2 | few | TRBJ2-7 | TRBV20-1 | CSARDRTSGAYEQYF | TGCAGTGCTAGGGACCGGACTAGCGGGGCCTACGAGCAGTACTTC
. | many | TRBJ2-1 | TRBV20-1 | CSASTSSADNEQFF | TGCAGTGCTAGTACTAGTTCAGCCGACAATGAGCAGTTCTTC
TRBD2 | . | TRBJ2-5 | TRBV7-2 | CASSLGGTSGKETQYF | TGTGCCAGCAGCTTAGGTGGGACTAGCGGGAAGGAGACCCAGTACTTC
. | few | TRBJ1-1 | TRBV18 | CASSPEGAGQVSF | TGTGCCAGCTCACCGGAGGGCGCGGGCCAAGTTTCCTTT
TRBD2 | . | TRBJ2-1 | TRBV29-1 | CSVQLAGRYNEQFF | TGCAGCGTTCAGCTAGCGGGAAGGTACAATGAGCAGTTCTTC
TRBD1 | . | TRBJ1-2 | TRBV5-1 | CASSLESGGGYTF | TGCGCCAGCAGCTTGGAATCAGGGGGTGGCTACACCTTC
. | . | TRBJ1-5 | TRBV20-1 | CSAPNMDGGNQPQHF | TGCAGTGCTCCCAATATGGACGGCGGTAATCAGCCCCAGCATTTT
TRBD1 | . | TRBJ2-2 | TRBV5-1 | CASSWGQGSNTGELFF | TGCGCCAGCAGCTGGGGACAGGGTTCGAACACCGGGGAGCTGTTTTTT
. | . | TRBJ1-2 | TRBV10-3 | CAVSRANYGYTF | TGTGCCGTCTCTCGAGCTAACTATGGCTACACCTTC
. | many | TRBJ1-5 | TRBV5-1 | CASSLGRADQPQHF | TGCGCCAGCAGCTTGGGGCGGGCTGATCAGCCCCAGCATTTT
TRBD2 | few | TRBJ2-1 | TRBV6-1 | CASSPWSGGAKNEQFF | TGTGCCAGCAGTCCCTGGAGCGGGGGGGCGAAAAATGAGCAGTTCTTC
. | few | TRBJ2-3 | TRBV7-8 | CASSSSWRTEDTQYF | TGTGCCAGCAGCTCATCCTGGAGGACGGAAGATACGCAGTATTTT
. | . | TRBJ1-2 | TRBV20-1 | CSARMGVGGYTF | TGCAGTGCTAGAATGGGGGTCGGCGGCTACACCTTC